The 2 T cell receptor beta chains given below trace back to one sample, sequenced in a study of metastatic and nonmetastatic thyroid tumors (dated by TCRdb to 2019 to 2021). No treatment had been received by any patient before thyroid surgery. The library was obtained by PCR. Reads for this sample came from an Illumina HiSeq 4000. TCRdb redid the processing of the public reads, applying fastp at Q25 and MiXCR, and retained in-frame beta chains. The sample table lists roughly 30,000 clones, roughly a quarter of them with a count of one. More than 14% of the sample goes to the ten largest clones. The sample consisted of blood. Receptors were obtained from a female donor with papillary thyroid cancer or a benign thyroid nodule (not recorded which). Some clones in this sample may be carry-over from other donors' samples.

This clone was counted ten times or more. This sequence joins TRBV6-1 and TRBJ2-5; TRBD1 matches at 7 bases. The end of the DNA is better explained by TRBJ2-7, so the J call may be wrong. This CDR3 contains 14 residues. Germline V gene sequence: CDR1 MNHNS, CDR2 SASEGT. CDR3 amino acids: CASTQGVEPNEQYF. DNA of the CDR3: TGTGCCAGCACCCAGGGGGTTGAGCCCAACGAGCAGTACTTC.

This clone appeared once. This chain joins TRBV30 and TRBJ1-3; D not certain. The CDR3 contains 16 residues. The V end lost 2 bases, the J end lost 0 bases, and 14 bases lay between the germline ends. In germline, CDR1 is GTSNPN, CDR2 SVGIG (reference sequence). The DNA for the CDR3 is TGTGCCTGGAGTCGTGGGAGGGTCGTCTCTGGAAACACCATATATTTT. Translated: CAWSRGRVVSGNTIYF.